Included here is one TCR beta chain sequence, with context. This clone's antigen is unknown. Nothing much larger sits one base from this clone, and base qualities are not available. Sequenced using an Illumina HiSeq 1500. The public reads were reanalyzed by TCRdb: fastp trimming at Q25, MiXCR alignment, in-frame beta chains only. Entries are consolidated by CDR3 protein sequence, retaining the most common genes and DNA. This sample gives fewer than 850,000 distinct CDR3 sequences in total; just under 30% of them show up just once. Around 13% of the sample belongs to the ten largest clones. Sample treatment or condition, as interpreted from the label and publication: in vitro stimulation with specific CMV peptide epitopes to enrich CMV-specific T cells. This sample stems from a study of T cell repertoires in cytomegalovirus infection (dated by TCRdb to the late 2010s). With respect to the entire study: Alongside well-studied HLA-B-restricted epitopes, the peptide stimulations were aimed at recently identified HLA-C-restricted CMV epitopes, whose presentation resists viral immunomodulation. Because public TCR beta signatures pointed to carriage of CMV infection together with the matching HLA type, the HLA type of each donor mattered for the analysis. General findings and caveats noted by the study authors: Carriers of CMV infection plus the relevant HLA type were discriminated by the cumulative frequency of public TCR beta family members in the study cohort and in an independent roughly 380-donor cohort. The ex vivo response was dominated by HLA-C-restricted CMV-specific TCR beta clonotypes, and the single most frequent clonotype in two of eight donors was supplied by these HLA-C-restricted clonotypes.

The CDR3 spans 14 residues, from the cysteine through the phenylalanine. Just the 42-base CDR3 DNA is kept, in frame starting at base 1. CDR1 MDHEN and CDR2 SYDVKM are derived from the germline V gene. V was cut back by 2 bases and J by 5 bases, leaving a gap of 10 bases between them. Recombination joined TRBV28 with TRBJ1-5; the D gene identity is not certain. The sample here was cultured CD8+ T cells from PBMCs, taken from culture after CMV antigen stimulation. The TCR was taken from a human donor in good health (CMV status not recorded). Some clones in this sample may be carry-over from other donors' samples. The CDR3 loop reads CASSLGQIDQPQHF. The DNA sequence is TGTGCCAGCAGTTTAGGGCAGATAGATCAGCCCCAGCATTTT.